Described below is a single T cell receptor (beta chain) sequence and its context. What it binds is not known. TCRdb keeps only in-frame clones here, not all; method: immunoSEQ multiplex PCR. The table records more than 45,000 clones, around 83% of them present only once. The data stem from a study of OX40 agonist ivuxolimab in advanced cancers. For the study at large: The group had a mean age of around 60 years, ranged from roughly 20 to 80, and was roughly 83% male. Whole-study results and caveats: The investigators did not determine what antigen specificity the expanded peripheral T cells had. CD4+ T cells averaged fewer expanded clones than CD8+ T cells.

J was trimmed by 1 base and V by 4 bases; bases with no gene match: 6. Germline CDR1 and CDR2: MGHRA and YSYEKL. The CDR3 is 16 amino acids. Blood samples were obtained at baseline, cycle 4 day 1, and cycle 7 day 1. The chain couples TRBV4-1 to TRBJ2-5, with 10 nucleotides matching TRBD2. Specimen: CD4+ or CD8+ T cells sorted from blood, collected in a trial of the OX40 agonist ivuxolimab. The TCR comes from an adult with an advanced solid tumor such as melanoma, head and neck, liver or kidney cancer. CDR3 bases: TGCGCCAGCAGCCTGACTAGCGGGCCGCTCCAAGAGACCCAGTACTTC. It translates to CASSLTSGPLQETQYF.